The 12 T cell receptor beta chains below were found in one sample sequenced in a study of OX40 agonist ivuxolimab in advanced cancers. Generated by immunoSEQ multiplex PCR, the TCRdb table keeps only in-frame clones and is missing some. The sample has 34,000 or so clones, roughly 79% seen once. This material consisted of CD4+ or CD8+ T cells sorted from blood, taken in a trial of the OX40 agonist ivuxolimab. The receptor set was obtained from an adult with an advanced solid tumor such as melanoma, head and neck, liver or kidney cancer.

The rearrangement joins TRBV6-1 to TRBJ2-7, with TRBD1 identical over 10 bases. V was clipped by 5 bases and J by 0 bases; unmatched bases: 4. This CDR3 has 15 amino acids. In germline, CDR1 is MNHNS, CDR2 SASEGT. The CDR3 loop reads CASSRDRGGSYEQYF. As DNA, the CDR3 is TGTGCCAGCAGTCGGGACAGGGGTGGCTCCTACGAGCAGTACTTC.

The chain carries TRBV28 and TRBJ1-5, with D perhaps TRBD1 (5 bases). The CDR3 has 16 residues. Germline V lookup: CDR1 MDHEN, CDR2 SYDVKM. Deletions cut 2 bases from V and 6 bases from J, with 17 bases between. CDR3 in amino acids: CASSLLSSPGSQPQHF. CDR3 DNA: TGTGCCAGCAGTTTACTTTCTTCGCCAGGGTCTCAGCCCCAGCATTTT.

J is TRBJ1-1 and V is TRBV18; D is unclear. This CDR3 spans 17 amino acids. V gave up 3 bases and J gave up 1 base, with 18 bases separating them. CDR1 and CDR2 (germline): KGHSH, LQKENI. CDR3 in amino acids: CASSPGRGGGPNTEAFF. CDR3 bases: TGTGCCAGCTCACCGGGCCGGGGTGGCGGCCCGAACACTGAAGCTTTCTTT.

V gene TRBV4-1 combines with J gene TRBJ2-2, with D unresolved. This CDR3 is built from 16 residues. In germline, CDR1 is MGHRA, CDR2 YSYEKL. Trimming left V 0 bases short and J 6 bases short, with 14 bases between. The CDR3 nucleotides are TGCGCCAGCAGCCAAGATTTCGCCAGTTGGGCCGGGGAGCTGTTTTTT. It encodes CASSQDFASWAGELFF.

The chain joins TRBV19 to TRBJ2-2; D is ambiguous. Germline V CDR1 and CDR2: LNHDA, SQIVND (reference sequence). Trimming stripped 3 bases from V and 6 bases from J, with 8 bases between. The CDR3 totals 13 residues. The CDR3 protein is CASSIRFPGELFF. The CDR3 DNA follows: TGTGCCAGTAGTATCAGATTTCCCGGGGAGCTGTTTTTT.

This chain links TRBV5-6 with TRBJ2-7; TRBD2 matches 9 bases. The CDR3 consists of 16 residues. V lost 4 bases to trimming and J lost 1 base; unmatched junction nucleotides: 9. Germline CDR1 is SGHDT and CDR2 is YYEEEE. The CDR3 nucleotides read TGTGCCAGCAGCCCCCCGGGACTAGCCTTATCCTACGAGCAGTACTTC. It yields the protein CASSPPGLALSYEQYF.

With regard to this clone: Other DNA sequences from this sample encode an identical CDR3 as well. The rearrangement joins TRBV5-1 to TRBJ2-6; D gene uncertain. Germline-derived CDR1 and CDR2 are SGHRS and YFSETQ. V lost 0 bases to trimming and J lost 2 bases, with 6 bases between them. There are 15 residues in the CDR3. The CDR3 region is CASSLEVAGANVLTF. For the CDR3, the DNA is TGCGCCAGCAGCTTGGAGGTTGCTGGGGCCAACGTCCTGACTTTC.

This chain joins TRBV30 and TRBJ1-1, with 7 bases identical to TRBD1. The V and J ends lost 1 base and 2 bases, in that order; junction bases with no gene match: 10. This CDR3 has 16 residues. Germline V CDR1 and CDR2: GTSNPN, SVGIG (reference sequence). CDR3 nucleotide sequence: TGTGCCTGGAGTGACGGACAGGCCGGGGAAAACACTGAAGCTTTCTTT. The encoded protein is CAWSDGQAGENTEAFF.

The chain carries TRBV27 and TRBJ2-4, with D tentatively TRBD1 or TRBD2 (5 bases each). The germline V and J ends were trimmed by 8 bases and 2 bases, with 16 bases remaining between them. The germline CDR1 and CDR2 sequences are MNHEY and SMNVEV (reference sequence). The CDR3 is 15 amino acids. The CDR3 loop is CASANRGDPKNIQYF. The CDR3, as DNA: TGTGCCAGCGCGAATAGAGGGGACCCCAAAAACATTCAGTACTTC.

This clone was observed a few times. This sequence joins TRBV5-1 and TRBJ1-6; D not resolved. V dropped 4 bases and J dropped 9 bases, with 11 bases sitting between them. The CDR3 totals 13 residues. Germline V lookup: CDR1 SGHRS, CDR2 YFSETQ. The CDR3 DNA reads TGCGCCAGCAGCGTCGACACCAGTTCACCCCTCCACTTT. Residues: CASSVDTSSPLHF. Complete variable domain (other parts from reference TRBV5-1 and TRBJ1-6): KAGVTQTPRYLIKTRGQQVTLSCSPISGHRSVSWYQQTPGQGLQFLFEYFSETQRNKGNFPGRFSGRQFSNSRSEMNVSTLELGDSALYLCASSVDTSSPLHFGNGTRLTVT.

This chain links TRBV7-8 with TRBJ2-3; D gene unclear. In germline, CDR1 is SGHVS, CDR2 FQNEAQ. The CDR3 is 13 amino acids. V was pared by 5 bases and J by 9 bases, with 15 bases between. CDR3 coding DNA: TGTGCCAGCAGCCTCCCCGGGCCTTCAACGCAGTATTTT. Amino acids: CASSLPGPSTQYF.

This rearrangement joins TRBV5-1 to TRBJ1-1; D gene uncertain. V dropped 5 bases and J dropped 3 bases, with 14 bases sitting between them. Germline CDR1 and CDR2: SGHRS and YFSETQ. The CDR3 is 14 residues long. CDR3 sequence (DNA): TGCGCCAGCAGGAATACAGCACAGCACACTGAAGCTTTCTTT. Its translation is CASRNTAQHTEAFF.